This T cell receptor (beta chain) was sequenced for a study of blood T cell repertoires in COVID-19. Study summary: T cells, B-cell-depleted T cells, or PBMCs provided the cDNA or gDNA that served as material.

Authors' analysis steps: Using reference gene primer amplification, nucleated cell counts were estimated. Sequenced by immunoSEQ multiplex PCR; TCRdb stores in-frame clones only, minus some. The DNA gave D and trimming, while V, J and clone size come from that table. The repertoire holds roughly 200,000 clones, with almost 85% as singletons. The ends were cut back, 2 bases at V and 8 bases at J, with 13 bases in the middle. Germline V gene sequence: CDR1 MDHEN, CDR2 SYDVKM. CDR3 length equals 14 residues. This receptor was taken from a woman in her 70s with active or convalescent COVID-19. V and J are TRBV28 and TRBJ2-1, with D possibly matching TRBD2 (6 bases). The specimen sequenced was peripheral blood. CDR3 sequence (DNA): TGTGCCAGCAGTTTAATGCGGACGGGAGATGAGCAGTTCTTC. It translates to CASSLMRTGDEQFF.